This entry is about one T cell receptor beta chain. This record belongs to a study of blood T cell repertoires in COVID-19. Profiling relied on immunoSEQ multiplex PCR, and the TCRdb table lists in-frame clones only, not all of them. Among roughly 56,000 clones listed, 89% were seen once. V lost 4 bases, J lost 0 bases, and 17 bases lay in between. CDR1 SGHRS and CDR2 YFSETQ come from the germline V gene. The CDR3 length is 17 residues. This TCR was sampled from a human donor in a cohort sampled during active COVID-19. The J gene is TRBJ2-1, the V gene TRBV5-1; a weak D match, TRBD2 (6 bases). Sequenced sample: peripheral blood. CDR3 protein: CASSPLLALSSYNEQFF. The CDR3 DNA is TGCGCCAGCAGCCCCCTCCTAGCGCTGAGCTCCTACAATGAGCAGTTCTTC.